Below, 30 T cell receptor beta chains from the same sample are listed, as sequenced in a study of T cell repertoires in cytomegalovirus infection. TCRdb used MiXCR to reprocess the reads, holding one entry per CDR3 protein. This table holds roughly 190,000 distinct CDR3 sequences, about a tenth found once. Material: PBMCs. The receptors here all came from a human donor in good health (CMV status not recorded). Some clones in this sample may be carry-over from other donors' samples.

The rearrangement joins TRBV5-4 to TRBJ1-4; 8 nucleotides match TRBD1. Germline CDR1 and CDR2: SGHNT and YYREEE (reference sequence). J lost 5 bases, V lost 3 bases, and 3 bases had no gene match. The CDR3 is 14 amino acids. The CDR3 bases are TGTGCCAGCAGCTCAGGGGGCGAAAATGAAAAACTGTTTTTT. This codes for CASSSGGENEKLFF.

A few counts support this clonotype. The V and J genes are TRBV25-1 and TRBJ2-7, with D unclear. V was pared by 4 bases and J by 7 bases, with 17 bases between. The CDR3 runs to 14 residues. Germline V lookup: CDR1 MGHDK, CDR2 SYGVNS. The CDR3 DNA reads as TGTGCCAGCAGTGCTTGGCACCCCCTCGATGAGCAGTACTTC. Translating gives CASSAWHPLDEQYF.

The V and J genes are TRBV10-3 and TRBJ2-7, with TRBD2 identical over 13 bases. Per the germline V gene, CDR1 is ENHRY and CDR2 is SYGVKD. The V gene end was trimmed by 4 bases and the J gene end by 5 bases; junction bases not matched to a gene: 2. The CDR3 consists of 14 residues. The CDR3 sequence is CAISGTSGSHEQYF. The CDR3 DNA follows: TGTGCCATCAGTGGGACTAGCGGGAGTCACGAGCAGTACTTC.

This clonotype was recorded at least ten times. The rearrangement uses TRBV7-8 and TRBJ1-1; 9 bases fit TRBD1. This CDR3 has 16 amino acids. The J segment lost 1 base and the V segment lost 5 bases, leaving 8 bases of the junction unmatched. CDR1 and CDR2 from the germline V gene are SGHVS and FQNEAQ. The CDR3 region has the DNA TGTGCCAGCAGCATAAAAACAGGGGGCGGGAACACTGAAGCTTTCTTT. This codes for CASSIKTGGGNTEAFF.

The gene calls are TRBV30 and TRBJ1-1; no clear D. Trimming stripped 3 bases from V and 10 bases from J, with 12 bases between. This CDR3 region has 11 residues. Germline values: CDR1 GTSNPN, CDR2 SVGIG (reference sequence). The CDR3 region is CAWRPPYGAFF. Here the CDR3 DNA reads TGTGCCTGGAGACCACCCTACGGAGCTTTCTTT. The whole variable domain, remainder taken from reference TRBV30 and TRBJ1-1, is SQTIHQWPATLVQPVGSPLSLECTVEGTSNPNLYWYRQAAGRGLQLLFYSVGIGQISSEVPQNLSASRPQDRQFILSSKKLLLSDSGFYLCAWRPPYGAFFGQGTRLTVV.

The genes are TRBV24-1 and TRBJ2-1; 9 nucleotides line up with TRBD1. From germline, CDR1 is KGHDR and CDR2 SFDVKD. The CDR3 is 13 amino acids. J was trimmed by 12 bases and V by 4 bases; bases with no gene match: 6. This chain's CDR3 is CATSEQGARGQFF. DNA for the CDR3: TGTGCCACCAGTGAACAGGGGGCTAGAGGGCAGTTCTTC.

The sample holds a few counts of this clonotype. Here the CDR3 DNA reads TGTGCCAGCAGCTCAGTCCAGGGGGCAAATCAGCCCCAGCATTTT. Protein sequence: CASSSVQGANQPQHF. V usage is TRBV7-9 and J usage is TRBJ1-5; the match to TRBD1 covers 8 bases. The CDR3 length is 15 residues. V shed 4 bases, J shed 4 bases, and the junction held 6 bases outside the gene matches. Germline V gene sequence: CDR1 SEHNR, CDR2 FQNEAQ (reference sequence).

Ten or more counts support this clonotype. The rearrangement joins TRBV7-9 to TRBJ2-5; D tentatively reads TRBD1 or TRBD2 (5 bases each). The ends were cut back, 2 bases at V and 2 bases at J, with 12 bases in the middle. The V gene's germline CDR1 is SEHNR and CDR2 FQNEAQ (reference sequence). This CDR3 is 15 amino acids long. For the CDR3, the DNA is TGTGCCAGCAGCTTAACCGGGACGGAACAAGAGACCCAGTACTTC. It specifies CASSLTGTEQETQYF.

This clonotype appeared many times. This chain joins TRBV12-3 or TRBV12-4 and TRBJ2-1; D is perhaps TRBD1 (6 bases). This CDR3 region has 11 residues. V was clipped by 6 bases and J by 10 bases, with 10 bases between them. DNA for the CDR3: TGTGCCAGCAGCCCCGGGACAGAGCAGTTCTTC. This encodes CASSPGTEQFF.

Many counts were recorded for this clonotype. The V and J genes are TRBV7-2 and TRBJ2-7; weak D call: TRBD2 (6 bases). The V and J ends lost 3 bases and 0 bases respectively, with 6 bases between them. Looked up from germline, CDR1 is SGHTA and CDR2 is FQGNSA. CDR3 length equals 13 residues. The CDR3 protein is CASSFGSSYEQYF. CDR3 nucleotides: TGTGCCAGCAGCTTCGGGAGCTCCTACGAGCAGTACTTC.

J is TRBJ2-2 and V is TRBV11-2; D uncertain. CDR1 is SGHAT and CDR2 is FQNNGV in the germline V gene. The CDR3 has 12 amino acids. Trimming left V 5 bases short and J 6 bases short, with 7 bases between. CDR3 region: CASSPYAGELFF. The CDR3 bases are TGTGCCAGCAGCCCGTATGCCGGGGAGCTGTTTTTT.

This clonotype was seen repeatedly, ten times or more. The J gene is TRBJ2-3, the V gene TRBV11-2, with 13 bases fitting TRBD2. The CDR3 length is 18 residues. V lost 5 bases and J lost 2; bases outside the gene matches: 10. CDR1 is SGHAT, CDR2 FQNNGV, per germline. CDR3 nucleotides: TGTGCCAGCAGCGCGCCGAGACTAGCGGGAGGCCCCACAGATACGCAGTATTTT. Amino acid sequence: CASSAPRLAGGPTDTQYF. Filled out from reference TRBV11-2 and TRBJ2-3, the complete variable domain reads EAGVAQSPRYKIIEKRQSVAFWCNPISGHATLYWYQQILGQGPKLLIQFQNNGVVDDSQLPKDRFSAERLKGVDSTLKIQPAKLEDSAVYLCASSAPRLAGGPTDTQYFGPGTRLTVL.

There are many counts of this clonotype. The rearrangement uses TRBV5-6 and TRBJ1-1; unclear D gene. In germline, CDR1 is SGHDT, CDR2 YYEEEE. This CDR3 is 12 amino acids long. The ends were cut back, 7 bases at V and 10 bases at J, with 17 bases in the middle. In DNA form, the CDR3 reads TGTGCCAGCTTCCTAGGCGGTACCGGAGCTTTCTTT. As protein: CASFLGGTGAFF.

This clonotype was observed at least ten times. The V call is TRBV20-1, the J call TRBJ2-1; TRBD2 matches 10 bases. The CDR3 runs 14 residues. With 3 bases clipped from V and 6 bases from J, the junction kept 5 bases outside the gene matches. CDR1 DFQATT and CDR2 SNEGSKA come from the germline V gene (reference sequence). The CDR3 coding sequence is TGCAGTGCTAGTCTAGCGGGAGCCTCCAATGAGCAGTTCTTC. Translation: CSASLAGASNEQFF.

The rearrangement links TRBV15 to TRBJ1-3, with TRBD1 as a possible D gene (5 bases). The V and J ends lost 2 bases and 0 bases respectively, with 8 bases between them. This CDR3 comprises 15 residues. Germline V gene data show CDR1 as LNHNV and CDR2 as YYDKDF (reference sequence). CDR3 region: CATSRNRNSGNTIYF. In DNA, the CDR3 is TGTGCCACCAGCAGAAACAGGAACTCTGGAAACACCATATATTTT. The variable domain in full, with the rest retrieved from reference TRBV15 and TRBJ1-3, is DAMVIQNPRYQVTQFGKPVTLSCSQTLNHNVMYWYQQKSSQAPKLLFHYYDKDFNNEADTPDNFQSRRPNTSFCFLDIRSPGLGDTAMYLCATSRNRNSGNTIYFGEGSWLTVV.

This clonotype was observed many times. This chain connects TRBV29-1 to TRBJ1-5; 9 nucleotides agree with TRBD1. CDR1 is SQVTM and CDR2 is ANQGSEA in the germline V gene. This CDR3 spans 12 amino acids. The J segment lost 11 bases and the V segment lost 7 bases, leaving 9 bases of the junction unmatched. CDR3 DNA: TGCAGCGCCCGGGGACAGGGAGATGCCCAGCATTTT. This gives the protein CSARGQGDAQHF.

Details on this clonotype: The CDR3 does not close with the conserved phenylalanine or tryptophan, likely indicating a read error. This chain joins TRBV7-2 and TRBJ2-1; 8 bases fit TRBD2. V was pared by 5 bases and J by 8 bases, with 14 bases of the junction left unmatched. Germline V lookup: CDR1 SGHTA, CDR2 FQGNSA. The CDR3 loop spans 16 amino acids. Here the CDR3 DNA reads TGTGCCAGCAGCGAAACGGGGACTAGGGGGGTTGATGAGCAGTTCTGC. Amino acids: CASSETGTRGVDEQFC.

This clonotype was counted many times. This chain joins TRBV7-2 and TRBJ2-2; D ambiguous. Trimming stripped 1 base from V and 2 bases from J, with 5 bases between. Looked up from germline, CDR1 is SGHTA and CDR2 is FQGNSA. CDR3 size: 14 residues. CDR3 DNA sequence: TGTGCCAGCAGCTTAGTAAGCAACACCGGGGAGCTGTTTTTT. This translates into CASSLVSNTGELFF.

This clonotype has ten or more counts. The chain is built from TRBV7-8 and TRBJ2-2; tentative D call: TRBD1 (6 bases). CDR1 SGHVS and CDR2 FQNEAQ come from the germline V gene. Between the trimmed V and J ends, which lost 5 bases and 4 bases, there was a span of 17 bases. The CDR3 is 16 amino acids. The CDR3 bases are TGTGCCAGCAGCCCGACAGTACAGGGCACCACCGGGGAGCTGTTTTTT. Protein product: CASSPTVQGTTGELFF.

This clonotype was detected ten times or more. The chain carries TRBV7-9 and TRBJ2-1; TRBD1 or TRBD2 may be the D gene (5 bases each). The CDR3 contains 15 residues. Germline V gives CDR1 SEHNR, CDR2 FQNEAQ (reference sequence). V gave up 4 bases and J gave up 7 bases, with 17 bases separating them. CDR3 protein: CASSSGTSALNEQFF. The CDR3 DNA follows: TGTGCCAGCAGCTCCGGGACCTCCGCATTAAATGAGCAGTTCTTC.

There are many counts of this clonotype. This chain links TRBV7-2 with TRBJ2-3, with D possibly matching TRBD2 (6 bases). CDR1 and CDR2 (germline): SGHTA, FQGNSA. The CDR3 is made up of 15 amino acids. Deletions cut 3 bases from V and 3 bases from J, with 13 bases between. The CDR3, as DNA: TGTGCCAGCAGCTTGTGGGAGGTTGGGACAGATACGCAGTATTTT. Residues: CASSLWEVGTDTQYF.

This clonotype has ten or more counts. CDR3 coding DNA: TGTGCCAGCAGCCGGGGACAGGGGGCAAGAGGCTACACCTTC. The encoded protein is CASSRGQGARGYTF. The genes are TRBV7-2 and TRBJ1-2, with TRBD1 identical over 12 bases. Looked up from germline, CDR1 is SGHTA and CDR2 is FQGNSA. The trim removed 5 bases at V and 8 bases at J, leaving 6 bases unmatched. This CDR3 is built from 14 residues.

This clonotype was seen at least ten times. The chain is built from TRBV28 and TRBJ1-1, with D maybe TRBD1 (5 bases). V dropped 2 bases and J dropped 4 bases, with 14 bases sitting between them. The germline gives CDR1 MDHEN, CDR2 SYDVKM. This CDR3 spans 15 amino acids. Here the CDR3 DNA reads TGTGCCAGCAGTTTAGGGGGAGGGAGAGGCACTGAAGCTTTCTTT. Its protein product is CASSLGGGRGTEAFF.

The V call is TRBV29-1, the J call TRBJ2-3; 16 bases map to TRBD2. CDR1 is SQVTM, CDR2 ANQGSEA, per germline. The junction had 3 bases not matched to a gene; V was cut back by 6 bases and J by 3 bases. The CDR3 extends over 15 amino acids. This CDR3 is CSVGLAGGLTDTQYF. The DNA of the CDR3 is TGCAGCGTGGGACTAGCGGGGGGGCTGACAGATACGCAGTATTTT.

This clonotype came up a few times. V usage is TRBV7-6 and J usage is TRBJ1-6; D call uncertain. The CDR3 has 18 amino acids. Trimming stripped 2 bases from V and 9 bases from J, with 23 bases between. CDR1 and CDR2 from the germline V gene are SGHVS and FNYEAQ. The CDR3 DNA sequence: TGTGCCAGCAGCTTAAGGGCTGGGAGGGTAGCCAAAGGTTCACCCCTCCACTTT. Its protein is CASSLRAGRVAKGSPLHF.

The sample holds many counts of this clonotype. The chain recombines TRBV7-6 with TRBJ2-1; possible D gene TRBD2, 5 bases. V was shortened by 1 base and J by 8 bases, with 15 bases between the two germline ends. This CDR3 comprises 15 residues. Germline CDR1 is SGHVS and CDR2 is FNYEAQ. CDR3 DNA sequence: TGTGCCAGCAGCTTAGGAGTAGGCAGCGGCGATGAGCAGTTCTTC. As protein: CASSLGVGSGDEQFF.

The table lists this clonotype with many counts. The chain combines TRBV6-6 with TRBJ2-3; no definite D call. Germline V gene data show CDR1 as MNHNY and CDR2 as SVGAGI (reference sequence). The CDR3 length is 22 residues. V shed 0 bases and J shed 0 bases, with 28 bases lying between them. The CDR3 loop is CASSYSRTRQAGNFLSTDTQYF. In nucleotides, the CDR3 is TGTGCCAGCAGTTACTCGAGGACGCGGCAGGCCGGAAACTTCCTTAGCACAGATACGCAGTATTTT.

Ten or more counts support this clonotype. V and J are TRBV7-2 and TRBJ1-3, with D unresolved. Between the trimmed V and J ends, which lost 7 bases and 0 bases, there was a span of 16 bases. The CDR3 runs to 16 residues. CDR1 is SGHTA and CDR2 is FQGNSA in the germline V gene. CDR3 in amino acids: CASTTPLGSSGNTIYF. The CDR3, as DNA: TGTGCCAGCACCACGCCTTTGGGCAGCTCTGGAAACACCATATATTTT.

Many counts were recorded for this clonotype. The chain combines TRBV7-2 with TRBJ2-7; 7 bases fit TRBD2. Germline values: CDR1 SGHTA, CDR2 FQGNSA. Losses at the gene ends were 5 bases for V and 0 bases for J; bases not matched to a gene: 7. The CDR3 totals 15 residues. As DNA, the CDR3 is TGTGCCAGCAGCCTGGCGGGCGGGGGCTCCTACGAGCAGTACTTC. Residues: CASSLAGGGSYEQYF.

This clonotype was counted only a few times. The chain has TRBV25-1 and TRBJ2-2; TRBD1 matches 7 bases. The CDR3 is made up of 14 amino acids. Germline values: CDR1 MGHDK, CDR2 SYGVNS. J gave up 3 bases and V 8 bases, and 6 bases lay outside the gene matches. This chain's CDR3 is CASRGQEDTGELFF. The CDR3 region has the DNA TGTGCCAGCCGCGGACAGGAGGACACCGGGGAGCTGTTTTTT.